The present TCR beta chain was sequenced within a study of Graves' ophthalmopathy and Graves' hyperthyroidism. Trimming took off 7 bases at V and 6 bases at J, with 25 bases between the two ends. This CDR3 region has 16 residues. CDR1 SNHLY and CDR2 FYNNEI come from the germline V gene. Regarding this clonotype: What it binds is unknown.

Amplification from RNA transcripts yielded the TCR beta CDR3 regions. Second-round multiplex PCR came after a first-round RT-PCR that employed HTBI primers. Using its own MiXCR run on the multiplex PCR reads, TCRdb lists one record per CDR3 protein. The sample lists 500,000 to 700,000 distinct CDR3 sequences, 35% to 45% occurring once. General study points: Most clonotypes expanded in thyroid above 0.001 frequency were present in blood too.

Each hyperthyroidism patient was newly diagnosed, with under 2 months' duration, and aged 18 to 65. Exclusion covered patients with other autoimmune diseases or uncontrolled infections (as well as pregnancy or lactation). Sequencing was done on a sample of peripheral blood or thyroid tissue (not recorded which). The receptor's source is an adult man with Graves' hyperthyroidism. The chain combines TRBV2 with TRBJ2-7; maybe TRBD1 (6 bases). As DNA, the CDR3 is TGTGCCAGCAACAGGGATGGGAAAGGGTTGGTCTCCGAGCAGTACTTC. Translation: CASNRDGKGLVSEQYF.